Following are 2 T cell receptor beta chains from one sample sequenced in a study of blood T cell repertoires in COVID-19. Libraries were prepared by immunoSEQ multiplex PCR; TCRdb keeps only in-frame clonotypes and omits some of them. Of 120,000 to 150,000 clones detected, 85% to 90% appear once; the ten largest clones hold approximately 1.4%. Sequenced sample: peripheral blood. The source of these receptors is a woman aged 55-75 years with acute or convalescent COVID-19.

The V and J genes are TRBV9 and TRBJ2-1; 8 positions agree with TRBD1. The CDR3 loop spans 17 amino acids. Trimming took 0 bases from V and 2 from J; bases not matched to a gene: 7. Per germline, CDR1 SGDLS and CDR2 YYNGEE. The CDR3 is CASSVAPQQGAYNEQFF. The CDR3 region has the DNA TGTGCCAGCAGCGTAGCCCCCCAACAGGGGGCCTACAATGAGCAGTTCTTC.

A note on this clone: The same CDR3 can be traced to other DNA sequences in this sample. The chain employs TRBV7-9 and TRBJ1-1; TRBD1 matches 7 bases. J gave up 6 bases and V 3 bases, and 1 base lay outside the gene matches. Germline V gives CDR1 SEHNR, CDR2 FQNEAQ (reference sequence). The CDR3 consists of 12 residues. The CDR3: CASSFGTAEAFF. The CDR3 region has the DNA TGTGCCAGCAGCTTTGGGACAGCTGAAGCTTTCTTT.